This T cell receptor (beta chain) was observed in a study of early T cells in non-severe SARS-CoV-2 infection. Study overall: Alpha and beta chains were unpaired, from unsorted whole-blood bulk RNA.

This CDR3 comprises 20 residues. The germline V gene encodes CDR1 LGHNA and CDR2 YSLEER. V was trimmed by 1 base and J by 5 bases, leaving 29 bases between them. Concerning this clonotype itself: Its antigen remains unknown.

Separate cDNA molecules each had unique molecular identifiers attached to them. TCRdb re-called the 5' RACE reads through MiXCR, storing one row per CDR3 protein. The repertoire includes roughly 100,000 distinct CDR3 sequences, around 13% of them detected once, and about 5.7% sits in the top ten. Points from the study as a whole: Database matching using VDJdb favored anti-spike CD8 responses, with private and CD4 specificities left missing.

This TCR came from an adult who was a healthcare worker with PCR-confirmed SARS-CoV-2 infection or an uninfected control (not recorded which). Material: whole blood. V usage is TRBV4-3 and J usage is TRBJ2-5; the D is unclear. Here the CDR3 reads CASSQVWLQERFTDLETQYF. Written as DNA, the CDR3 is TGCGCCAGCAGCCAAGTTTGGCTCCAGGAACGGTTTACTGATTTGGAGACCCAGTACTTC.